The rows below give T cell receptor beta chains drawn from one sample of a study of regulatory T cells in long-lasting Graves disease. TCRdb passed the multiplex PCR reads through MiXCR, listing each CDR3 protein once. Among about 660,000 distinct CDR3 sequences listed, around 30% were seen once. Sequenced here: peripheral blood mononuclear cells (PBMCs), sampled when the disease was refractory, from a patient treated with antithyroid drugs. Receptors were obtained from a female donor with Graves disease. Each CDR3 is given with its conserved first and last residue. A D gene is named only where the DNA matches it firmly. Size values are once, few and many counts, or a class for expanded clones, and some rows have none.

TRBJ1-4 few TRBV20-1 . CSAQRQDLGKLFF TGCAGTGCCCAACGACAGGACTTGGGAAAACTGTTTTTT
TRBJ1-5 . TRBV7-2 . CASSLFGATGEPQHF TGTGCCAGCAGCTTATTCGGGGCCACGGGGGAGCCCCAGCATTTT
TRBJ2-7 . TRBV28 . CASRTNRERYF TGTGCCAGCAGGACGAACAGGGAGCGGTACTTC
TRBJ1-2 . TRBV30 . CAWTSTRTNYGYTF TGTGCCTGGACGTCGACGAGGACTAACTATGGCTACACCTTC
TRBJ2-2 . TRBV9 . CASSVADGRKAGELFF TGTGCCAGCAGCGTAGCTGATGGAAGGAAGGCCGGGGAGCTGTTTTTT
TRBJ1-1 . TRBV7-9 . CASSLSVQSNMNTEAFF TGTGCCAGCAGCTTATCTGTACAGTCTAACATGAACACTGAAGCTTTCTTT
TRBJ1-2 few TRBV30 . CAWNTGWSYGYTF TGTGCCTGGAATACAGGATGGTCCTATGGCTACACCTTC
TRBJ1-5 few TRBV3-1 . CASSQDGRGPLDQPQHF TGTGCCAGCAGCCAAGATGGCCGGGGACCTTTGGATCAGCCCCAGCATTTT
TRBJ1-1 . TRBV5-1 . CASSLAGGDGAFF TGCGCCAGCAGCTTGGCCGGGGGCGATGGAGCTTTCTTT
TRBJ1-5 . TRBV19 . CASSIQPRQKGNQPQHF TGTGCCAGTAGTATCCAGCCCAGGCAGAAGGGCAATCAGCCCCAGCATTTT
TRBJ2-7 . TRBV20-1 . CSARPLVGAYEQYF TGCAGTGCTAGGCCCCTAGTCGGAGCCTACGAGCAGTACTTC
TRBJ2-7 few TRBV20-1 . CSARDSDRPWEQYF TGCAGTGCTAGAGATAGCGACAGGCCGTGGGAGCAGTACTTC
TRBJ1-1 . TRBV19 . CATTDTEAFF TGTGCCACCACAGACACTGAAGCTTTCTTT
TRBJ2-5 few TRBV30 . CAWSKGLETQYF TGTGCCTGGAGTAAGGGTTTGGAGACCCAGTACTTC
TRBJ2-7 . TRBV27 TRBD2 CASSLRPGLGLSYEQYF TGTGCCAGCAGTTTACGCCCGGGACTAGGCTTGAGCTACGAGCAGTACTTC
TRBJ1-2 . TRBV6-5 TRBD1 CASSYTGEDGYTF TGTGCCAGCAGTTACACAGGGGAGGATGGCTACACCTTC
TRBJ1-5 . TRBV5-5 . CASSLEDTNNQPQHF TGTGCCAGCAGCTTAGAGGATACTAATAATCAGCCCCAGCATTTT
TRBJ1-3 few TRBV30 . CASFLWGTIYF TGTGCCTCATTCCTTTGGGGCACCATATATTTT
TRBJ2-1 . TRBV9 TRBD2 CASSEGNSGRFRNEQFF TGTGCCAGCAGCGAGGGGAATAGCGGGAGGTTCAGAAATGAGCAGTTCTTC
TRBJ1-1 . TRBV6-1 . CASSNRAAQGNEAFF TGTGCCAGCAGCAACAGGGCTGCCCAGGGTAATGAAGCTTTCTTT
TRBJ2-3 . TRBV6-2/TRBV6-3 TRBD2 CASRELAGGTDTQYF TGTGCCAGCAGGGAACTAGCGGGAGGCACAGATACGCAGTATTTT
TRBJ1-2 few TRBV5-1 . CASSLPSNYGYTF TGCGCCAGCAGCTTACCATCTAACTATGGCTACACCTTC
TRBJ1-5 few TRBV3-1 . CASSQDWGEPQHF TGTGCCAGCAGCCAAGATTGGGGTGAGCCCCAGCATTTT
TRBJ1-2 few TRBV6-2/TRBV6-3 TRBD1 CASSSFRDRGGGYTF TGTGCCAGCAGTTCATTCCGGGACAGGGGGGGTGGCTACACCTTC
TRBJ1-4 . TRBV7-2 TRBD1 CASSLLQGREKLFF TGTGCCAGCAGCTTACTACAGGGGCGGGAAAAACTGTTTTTT
TRBJ2-5 . TRBV20-1 TRBD2 CSASFLGLGSQETQYF TGCAGTGCCTCTTTTCTGGGACTAGGGAGCCAAGAGACCCAGTACTTC
TRBJ1-2 few TRBV7-4 . CASSVVADNYGYTF TGTGCCAGCAGCGTAGTGGCAGATAACTATGGCTACACCTTC
TRBJ1-1 . TRBV27 TRBD1 CASSLTGQVSRAFF TGTGCCAGCAGTTTAACAGGACAGGTGTCTCGAGCTTTCTTT
TRBJ1-2 . TRBV19 TRBD1 CASSMGQDYGYTF TGTGCCAGCAGCATGGGACAGGACTATGGCTACACCTTC
TRBJ2-3 many TRBV9 . CASSVHDTQYF TGTGCCAGCAGCGTGCACGATACGCAGTATTTT
TRBJ1-2 many TRBV15 . CATSRERLNYGYTF TGTGCCACCAGCAGAGAACGACTTAACTATGGCTACACCTTC
TRBJ2-7 . TRBV3-1 TRBD1 CASSQEGTAAYEQYF TGTGCCAGCAGCCAAGAGGGGACAGCTGCCTACGAGCAGTACTTC
TRBJ1-5 . TRBV27 . CASSLRLGSQPQHF TGTGCCAGCAGTCTCCGGTTGGGGAGCCAGCCCCAGCATTTT
TRBJ2-4 few TRBV28 TRBD1 CASSLSEQGATKNIQYF TGTGCCAGCAGTTTAAGTGAGCAGGGGGCAACCAAAAACATTCAGTACTTC
TRBJ2-4 few TRBV11-2 . CASSLDPGNGKNIQYF TGTGCCAGCAGCTTAGATCCCGGGAACGGCAAAAACATTCAGTACTTC
TRBJ2-7 few TRBV27 . CASSLYSPGSRASYEQYF TGTGCCAGCAGTTTATATTCCCCCGGGTCCCGGGCCTCCTACGAGCAGTACTTC
TRBJ1-1 few TRBV19 . CASRFLREGANTEAFF TGTGCCAGTAGATTCCTCAGGGAAGGGGCGAACACTGAAGCTTTCTTT
TRBJ1-6 . TRBV11-2 . CASSLTPGGVGNSPLHF TGTGCCAGCAGCTTAACCCCCGGGGGGGTCGGGAATTCACCCCTCCACTTT
TRBJ2-7 few TRBV20-1 . CSAVQVLHYEQYF TGCAGTGCTGTCCAGGTCCTGCACTACGAGCAGTACTTC
TRBJ2-7 few TRBV10-3 TRBD1 CAISETGPQEEQYF TGTGCCATCAGCGAGACAGGGCCACAGGAGGAGCAGTACTTC
TRBJ1-5 few TRBV6-1 . CASRSGTHQPQHF TGTGCCAGCAGATCCGGGACACATCAGCCCCAGCATTTT
TRBJ1-1 . TRBV6-1 . CASSRVWGREDTEAFF TGTGCCAGCTCCCGGGTGTGGGGCAGGGAGGACACTGAAGCTTTCTTT
TRBJ1-5 many TRBV6-1 . CASSEAQGLISYSNQPQHF TGTGCCAGCAGTGAAGCGCAGGGCCTGATTTCATATAGCAATCAGCCCCAGCATTTT
TRBJ2-5 . TRBV25-1 . CASSEIGAETQYF TGTGCCAGCAGTGAAATTGGGGCCGAGACCCAGTACTTC
TRBJ2-7 few TRBV28 TRBD1 CASLGTAYEQYF TGTGCCAGCCTGGGGACAGCCTACGAGCAGTACTTC
TRBJ1-1 many TRBV20-1 . CSAPSITRWDTEAFF TGCAGTGCTCCTTCAATCACCCGATGGGACACTGAAGCTTTCTTT